The 14 T cell receptor beta chains given below trace back to one sample, sequenced in a study of blood T cells in healthy people across ages. Next came a second PCR, run for about 6 to 12 cycles, which used a sample-barcoded 5' primer along with a J-beta primer mix. TCRdb independently ran MiXCR on the 5' RACE reads; one entry per CDR3 protein. This sample has 650,000 to 800,000 distinct CDR3 sequences, with around 50% found just once. Sequencing was carried out using blood. These receptors were obtained from an elderly woman in good health.

The chain couples TRBV9 to TRBJ2-7; no firm D call. The CDR3 is 12 residues long. Germline CDR1 is SGDLS and CDR2 is YYNGEE. Trimming stripped 2 bases from V and 1 base from J, with 4 bases between. The chain's CDR3 is CASSVSSYEQYF. CDR3 sequence (DNA): TGTGCCAGCAGCGTCTCTTCCTACGAGCAGTACTTC.

Note on this clonotype: A much more abundant neighbour one base away suggests this may be a read error. The CDR3: CASRGGPSGRADTQYF. DNA of the CDR3: TGTGCCAGCCGCGGCGGGCCTAGCGGGAGAGCAGATACGCAGTATTTT. The gene calls are TRBV2 and TRBJ2-3, with 10 positions matching TRBD2. The CDR3 length is 16 residues. Germline-derived CDR1 and CDR2 are SNHLY and FYNNEI. Unmatched junction bases numbered 12, after V lost 8 bases and J lost 4 bases.

The chain uses TRBV6-5 and TRBJ1-2, with 8 bases matching TRBD1. V gave up 6 bases and J gave up 0 bases; unmatched junction bases: 3. The length of the CDR3 is 14 residues. Germline V gene data show CDR1 as MNHEY and CDR2 as SVGAGI. The CDR3 coding sequence is TGTGCCAGCAGGTGGACAGGGACTAACTATGGCTACACCTTC. Protein: CASRWTGTNYGYTF.

This clonotype was seen at least ten times. V gene TRBV21-1 combines with J gene TRBJ2-7. TRBV21-1 is a known pseudogene. This CDR3 has 17 residues. The CDR3 DNA is TGTGCCAGCATTCTGGATAGTATGCGCGACCGGTCCTACGAGCAGTACTTC. It specifies CASILDSMRDRSYEQYF.

This chain uses TRBV29-1 with TRBJ2-7, with D uncertain. CDR3 length equals 14 residues. The germline V gene encodes CDR1 SQVTM and CDR2 ANQGSEA. The V end lost 1 base, the J end lost 6 bases, and 16 bases lay between the germline ends. The DNA of the CDR3 is TGCAGCGTTGAAGTGGAAGGCCGAAGCTCCGAGCAGTACTTC. Translated: CSVEVEGRSSEQYF.

This chain joins TRBV7-9 and TRBJ2-1; 16 positions agree with TRBD2. Germline CDR1 SEHNR, CDR2 FQNEAQ (reference sequence). The CDR3 is made up of 17 amino acids. V gave up 5 bases and J gave up 7 bases; unmatched junction bases: 8. The CDR3 DNA sequence: TGTGCCAGCAGCCCGGGGACTAGCGGGAGGGCCTGGAATGAGCAGTTCTTC. Translated, it gives CASSPGTSGRAWNEQFF.

This clonotype was detected only a few times. This chain joins TRBV29-1 and TRBJ2-2; 7 nucleotides align to TRBD2. V lost 6 bases and J lost 6; bases outside the gene matches: 10. Germline V gene data show CDR1 as SQVTM and CDR2 as ANQGSEA. This CDR3 comprises 14 residues. CDR3 residues: CSVGRGGVAGELFF. The CDR3 DNA reads TGCAGCGTGGGCCGCGGGGGAGTAGCCGGGGAGCTGTTTTTT.

The chain couples TRBV6-4 to TRBJ2-1; TRBD2 is a possible D gene (5 bases). This CDR3 has 14 amino acids. Between the trimmed V and J ends, which lost 4 bases and 6 bases, there was a span of 13 bases. Germline CDR1 reads MRHNA; CDR2 reads SNTAGT. CDR3: CASSAGNSANEQFF. The CDR3 DNA reads TGTGCCAGCAGTGCCGGGAATAGTGCCAATGAGCAGTTCTTC.

This clonotype was found many times. The J gene is TRBJ2-3, the V gene TRBV20-1, with 10 bases that match TRBD2. CDR1 is DFQATT, CDR2 SNEGSKA, per germline (reference sequence). Trimming removed 3 bases from V and 3 bases from J; junction bases left unmatched: 3. This CDR3 is 14 amino acids long. The CDR3 loop reads CSARKAGGTDTQYF. In DNA form, the CDR3 reads TGCAGTGCTAGGAAAGCGGGGGGGACAGATACGCAGTATTTT.

This clonotype was observed many times. The V gene is TRBV10-3, the J gene TRBJ1-5; TRBD1 aligns across 8 bases. Trimming removed 2 bases from V and 5 bases from J; junction bases left unmatched: 5. This CDR3 comprises 15 residues. Germline V lookup: CDR1 ENHRY, CDR2 SYGVKD. For the CDR3, the DNA is TGTGCCATCAGTGAGGGGGACAGGTTAGATCAGCCCCAGCATTTT. Protein sequence: CAISEGDRLDQPQHF.

Notes on this clonotype: A much larger clone lies one base from this, so it may be a read error. V and J are TRBV12-3 or TRBV12-4 and TRBJ2-7; D is perhaps TRBD1 or TRBD2 (5 bases each). V lost 5 bases and J 7 bases, leaving 18 bases between the germline ends. The CDR3 has 14 residues. CDR3 DNA: TGTGCCAGCAGTCCCGGGGCCTCCTACAATGAGCAGTACTTC. Translating gives CASSPGASYNEQYF.

The V and J genes are TRBV7-2 and TRBJ2-1; 8 nucleotides line up with TRBD2. The V and J ends lost 1 base and 6 bases, in that order; junction bases with no gene match: 2. Germline lookup yields CDR1 SGHTA and CDR2 FQGNSA. This CDR3 region has 14 residues. CDR3 amino acids: CASSLVAGSNEQFF. The CDR3 nucleotides read TGTGCCAGCAGCTTAGTAGCGGGGAGCAATGAGCAGTTCTTC.

Turning to this clonotype: A much larger clone sits a single nucleotide away, making a read error possible. The gene calls are TRBV5-1 and TRBJ1-2; 9 bases match TRBD1. Per germline, CDR1 SGHRS and CDR2 YFSETQ. This CDR3 contains 16 residues. In nucleotides, the CDR3 is TGCGCCAGCAGCTTGTTGGTGGGACAGGGCGGCTATGGCCACACCTTC. Amino acid sequence: CASSLLVGQGGYGHTF.

This clonotype was seen a handful of times. This chain links TRBV3-1 with TRBJ2-1, with a possible D match to TRBD1 (5 bases). The CDR3 extends over 14 amino acids. CDR1 is LGHDT and CDR2 is YNNKEL in the germline V gene (reference sequence). V lost 1 base and J 3 bases, leaving 7 bases between the germline ends. The CDR3 coding sequence is TGTGCCAGCAGCCAAGGGGGCGACTACAATGAGCAGTTCTTC. Encoded protein: CASSQGGDYNEQFF.